The TCR beta chain under discussion was sequenced for a study of T cells in localized non-small cell lung cancer. Study-wide results and limits: There was an association of higher blood T cell density with longer overall survival. Of the top 100 tumor clones, median 57 were in adjacent lung, more than 25 among its top 100. Highest T cell clonality was seen in uninvolved adjacent lung, surpassing that measured in tumor. Analysis by sequencing included only one tumor region, so heterogeneity remains possible.

The V gene's germline CDR1 is LNHDA and CDR2 SQIVND (reference sequence). Germline trimming cut 7 bases from V and 4 bases from J; bases unmatched to any gene: 16. The CDR3 loop spans 18 amino acids. Concerning this clone itself: Its antigen is unknown.

Libraries were prepared by immunoSEQ multiplex PCR; TCRdb keeps only in-frame clonotypes and omits some of them. This sample carries roughly 3,000 clones, around 26% of them seen once, and the ten largest clones take about 12%. The chain combines TRBV19 with TRBJ2-1; 10 bases align to TRBD1. Sequencing used lung tumor tissue, obtained before any cancer treatment. The receptor comes from a male donor at least 60 years old with stage II lung adenocarcinoma. This CDR3 reads CASTPGQGFSTAYNEQFF. The CDR3 nucleotides read TGTGCCAGTACCCCGGGACAGGGGTTCTCTACGGCGTACAATGAGCAGTTCTTC. Combining the CDR3 with reference TRBV19 and TRBJ2-1 gives the whole variable domain DGGITQSPKYLFRKEGQNVTLSCEQNLNHDAMYWYRQDPGQGLRLIYYSQIVNDFQKGDIAEGYSVSREKKESFPLTVTSAQKNPTAFYLCASTPGQGFSTAYNEQFFGPGTRLTVL.